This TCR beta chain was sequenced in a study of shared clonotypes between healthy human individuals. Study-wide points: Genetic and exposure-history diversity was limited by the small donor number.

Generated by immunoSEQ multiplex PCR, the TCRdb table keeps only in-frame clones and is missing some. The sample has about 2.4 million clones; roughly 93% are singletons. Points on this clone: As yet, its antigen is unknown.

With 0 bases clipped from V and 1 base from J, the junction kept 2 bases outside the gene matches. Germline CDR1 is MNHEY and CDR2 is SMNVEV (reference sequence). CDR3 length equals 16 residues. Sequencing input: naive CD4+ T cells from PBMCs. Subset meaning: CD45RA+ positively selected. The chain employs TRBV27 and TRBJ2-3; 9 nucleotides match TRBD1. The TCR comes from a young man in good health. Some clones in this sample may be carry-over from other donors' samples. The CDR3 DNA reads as TGTGCCAGCAGTTTATCAGGGGACAGGGGCACAGATACGCAGTATTTT. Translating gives CASSLSGDRGTDTQYF.